The clone carrying this T cell receptor (beta chain) was counted many times. As yet, its antigen is unknown. The observed sequence ends 3 residues before the CDR3 terminus, with the missing tail filled in from the germline J gene. Other DNA sequences from this sample encode an identical CDR3 as well. Clones were sequenced by immunoSEQ multiplex PCR, and TCRdb holds only the in-frame ones, with some missing. Captured here are roughly 58,000 clones, none seen once; the top ten comprise about 0.9%. These data belong to a study of T cell clonality in common variable immunodeficiency. Study-wide results and caveats: TCRbeta clonality was increased in CVID versus healthy controls. Common variable immunodeficiency TCR beta sequences reportedly had fewer deletions and N-nucleotide insertions.

Heparinized whole blood, roughly 5 to 8 ml, came from each donor. Looked up from germline, CDR1 is KGHSH and CDR2 is LQKENI. V was pared by 8 bases and J by 5 bases, with 13 bases of the junction left unmatched. The CDR3 runs to 15 residues. This chain connects TRBV18 to TRBJ1-1, with 8 bases matching TRBD1. The sequenced sample consisted of peripheral blood mononuclear cells. The sequence was collected from a person aged 18 to 69 in good health. CDR3 loop: CASTPTGERRTEAFF. CDR3 DNA, as far as it was read: TGTGCCAGCACCCCGACAGGGGAGCGAAGGACTGAA. Using reference TRBV18 and TRBJ1-1 for the parts outside the CDR3, the full variable domain is NAGVMQNPRHLVRRRGQEARLRCSPMKGHSHVYWYRQLPEEGLKFMVYLQKENIIDESGMPKERFSAEFPKEGPSILRIQQVVRGDSAAYFCASTPTGERRTEAFFGQGTRLTVV.